This TCR beta chain was documented in a study of lymphopenia after photon versus proton radiotherapy. Study observations and caveats: Relative stability marked proton patients; photon patients lost diversity and naive cells. A bigger post-nadir fall in TCR diversity correlated inversely with survival time in deceased patients. After lymphocyte nadir, photon-treated repertoires showed oligoclonal expansion, especially CD8+ Temra. Only patients who died were analyzed for survival; proton advantage is unproven.

The table came from immunoSEQ multiplex PCR; TCRdb's copy has only in-frame clones and leaves some out. The data contain over 25,000 clones, almost 90% of them seen just once; the ten biggest clones take up approximately 6.5%. Points on this clone: The target antigen is unknown.

Sequenced here: peripheral blood, sampled from a patient treated with photon-based radiotherapy. The receptor comes from a woman aged 45-65 years with pancreatic cancer.

DNA of the CDR3: TGTGCCTGGGCCGGGGGGCCCAGCTCCTACAATGAGCAGTTCTTC. Residues: CAWAGGPSSYNEQFF. J is TRBJ2-1 and V is TRBV30, with D perhaps matching TRBD2 (7 bases). Germline CDR1 is GTSNPN and CDR2 is SVGIG (reference sequence). V lost 5 bases and J 0 bases, leaving 14 bases between the germline ends. The CDR3 contains 15 residues.